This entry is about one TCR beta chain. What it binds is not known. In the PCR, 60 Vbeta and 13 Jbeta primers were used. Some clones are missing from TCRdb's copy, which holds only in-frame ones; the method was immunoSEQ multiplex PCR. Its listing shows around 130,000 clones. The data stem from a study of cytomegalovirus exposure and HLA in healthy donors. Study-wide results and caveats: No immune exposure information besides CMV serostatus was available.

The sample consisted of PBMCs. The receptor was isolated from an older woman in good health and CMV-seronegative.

The CDR3 region is CASRTGTDYGYTF. The CDR3, as DNA: TGTGCCAGCAGGACCGGGACAGACTATGGCTACACCTTC. The chain combines TRBV6-1 with TRBJ1-2; 7 positions agree with TRBD1. V shed 6 bases and J 3 bases; nucleotides not matched to a gene: 4. CDR1 is MNHNS and CDR2 is SASEGT in the germline V gene. The CDR3 is made up of 13 amino acids.